Sequencing of this T cell receptor (beta chain) was carried out in a study of T cell repertoires in cytomegalovirus infection. A single record per CDR3 protein comes from TCRdb applying MiXCR to the reads. The sample lists approximately 600,000 distinct CDR3 sequences, about 40% occurring once. V shed 5 bases and J shed 1 base, with 10 bases lying between them. The germline gives CDR1 MDHEN, CDR2 SYDVKM. The CDR3 sequence is 14 residues long. About this clonotype: Its antigen remains unknown.

Here the sequenced sample was cultured PBMCs, taken from culture after CMV antigen stimulation. The J gene is TRBJ2-3, the V gene TRBV28; D unclear. This TCR was recovered from a human donor in good health (CMV status not recorded). Some clones in this sample may be carry-over from other donors' samples. The DNA of the CDR3 is TGTGCCAGCAGTCCGGACCTACGCACAGATACGCAGTATTTT. This gives the protein CASSPDLRTDTQYF. Complete variable domain (other parts from reference TRBV28 and TRBJ2-3): DVKVTQSSRYLVKRTGEKVFLECVQDMDHENMFWYRQDPGLGLRLIYFSYDVKMKEKGDIPEGYSVSREKKERFSLILESASTNQTSMYLCASSPDLRTDTQYFGPGTRLTVL.